This paragraph covers one T cell receptor beta chain sequence. The CDR3 is made up of 14 amino acids. V dropped 2 bases and J dropped 8 bases, with 15 bases sitting between them. Germline V gene sequence: CDR1 MNHNS, CDR2 SASEGT. The sample belongs to a study of radiotherapy plus CTLA-4 blockade in lung cancer. Overall study context: Objective responses arose in approximately 17% of patients, and 25% to 35% experienced disease control.

Generated by immunoSEQ multiplex PCR, the TCRdb table keeps only in-frame clones and is missing some. The data show about 56,000 clones, approximately 79% seen once. The input for sequencing was peripheral blood, taken from a patient treated with radiotherapy plus ipilimumab. The rearrangement uses TRBV6-1 and TRBJ1-1, with D unresolved. The sequence derives from a human donor with non-small cell lung cancer who had a complete response to radiotherapy plus ipilimumab. CDR3 in amino acids: CASSEYGRRAEAFF. The DNA of the CDR3 is TGTGCCAGCAGTGAATACGGCAGGCGGGCGGAAGCTTTCTTT.